What follows are 9 T cell receptor beta chains derived from one specimen sequenced in a study of tumor-infiltrating lymphocytes in primary liver carcinoma. Unsorted bulk tissue, roughly 19-34 mg of it, served as the source for co-extraction of RNA and DNA. From roughly 0.45 ug total RNA, TCR beta cDNA was generated with a primer in the constant region. Library construction for TCR beta comprised three nested multiplex PCR rounds performed with slightly modified ARM-PCR. The first two PCR rounds, around 10 cycles each, used TRBV1-TRBV30 forward primers and a C-beta reverse primer. In TCRdb, the multiplex PCR reads were re-called with MiXCR into one record per CDR3 protein. The sample includes 25,000 to 30,000 distinct CDR3 sequences, around three quarters of them seen just once. The sequenced material came from liver tumor tissue from sampling region 3. The subset here: tumor region T3, left-lateral pole. Source of these receptors: a man in his forties with primary liver carcinoma and hepatitis B virus infection.

A remark on this clonotype: Compared with germline, one end of the junction differs, possibly owing to a read error. The rearrangement uses TRBV7-8 and TRBJ2-1; D may be TRBD2 (5 bases). The CDR3 consists of 18 residues. CDR1 and CDR2 (germline): SGHVS, FQNEAQ. CDR3 region: CASNLLVGEPSSYNEQFF. In nucleotides, the CDR3 is TGTGCCAGCAACTTACTAGTGGGAGAACCAAGCTCCTACAATGAGCAGTTCTTC.

J is TRBJ2-7 and V is TRBV12-3 or TRBV12-4; 8 nucleotides match TRBD1. CDR3 size: 15 residues. The CDR3 region is CVRSLGQGANYEQYF. CDR3 DNA sequence: TGTGTCAGAAGTTTAGGGCAGGGGGCGAACTACGAGCAGTACTTC.

Note on this clonotype: The conserved phenylalanine or tryptophan is not found at the CDR3 terminus, so this likely reflects a read error. V and J are TRBV11-2 and TRBJ2-5, with 8 bases aligning to TRBD2. The CDR3 has 16 residues. Germline CDR1 reads SGHAT; CDR2 reads FQNNGV. The CDR3, as DNA: TGTGCCTGCAGCCAAACTCCTGGCGGGGGGAAAGAGATGCAGTACTAC. Residues: CACSQTPGGGKEMQYY.

This clonotype has only one observation. At one of its ends the junction is not consistent with the germline gene, which may arise from a read error. The V gene is TRBV11-3, the J gene TRBJ2-3; possibly TRBD2 for D (5 bases). CDR3 length equals 14 residues. The germline CDR1 and CDR2 sequences are SGHNT and YENEEA. In DNA form, the CDR3 reads TGTGTCAGCGGACCCGGAACTATCGGGGTTACGCAGTATTTT. Its protein product is CVSGPGTIGVTQYF. The full variable domain, rest sourced from reference TRBV11-3 and TRBJ2-3, is EAGVVQSPRYKIIEKKQPVAFWCNPISGHNTLYWYLQNLGQGPELLIRYENEEAVDDSQLPKDRFSAERLKGVDSTLKIQPAELGDSAVYLCVSGPGTIGVTQYFGPGTRLTVL.

Judged by abundance, this clonotype is medium-sized (0.01 to 0.1%). The rearrangement uses TRBV4-2 and TRBJ1-1; 8 bases are a match to TRBD1. The junction had 9 bases not matched to a gene; V was cut back by 0 bases and J by 6 bases. The CDR3 is 16 amino acids. Germline-derived CDR1 and CDR2 are LGHNA and YNFKEQ. The DNA for the CDR3 is TGTGCCAGCAGCCAAGATAGGGGCAGGGGGCAGGCTGAAGCTTTCTTT. Translation: CASSQDRGRGQAEAFF.

Regarding this clonotype: The junction does not match germline at one end; this may be a read error. This chain uses TRBV10-3 with TRBJ1-5; D is undetermined. This CDR3 has 14 amino acids. Germline CDR1 is ENHRY and CDR2 is SYGVKD. The CDR3 DNA is TGTGCCATTACTGAGTATGAGGGCGATCATCCCCAGCATTTT. It codes for CAITEYEGDHPQHF.

On this clonotype: The conserved phenylalanine or tryptophan normally closing the CDR3 is absent here, so this likely arose from a read error. The chain couples TRBV4-2 to TRBJ2-7, with TRBD2 matching 16 bases. The CDR3 totals 18 residues. Germline CDR1 is LGHNA and CDR2 is YNFKEQ. The CDR3 here is CASNGKPGLAGGPHEQYI. Written as DNA, the CDR3 is TGTGCAAGCAATGGAAAACCGGGACTAGCGGGAGGGCCACACGAGCAGTACATC.

The CDR3 coding sequence is TGTACCATCTGGGGGGTGGACGAGGATACGCAGCATTTT. Its translation is CTIWGVDEDTQHF. J is TRBJ2-3 and V is TRBV7-8; the D gene is possibly TRBD1 (5 bases). The DNA matches TRBJ1-5 better at its end, which makes the J call doubtful. The CDR3 has 13 amino acids. CDR1 SGHVS and CDR2 FQNEAQ come from the germline V gene.

On this clonotype itself: Mismatch with germline at one junction end may stem from a read error. The rearrangement uses TRBV10-3 and TRBJ2-3; 8 positions match TRBD2. The germline V gene encodes CDR1 ENHRY and CDR2 SYGVKD. The CDR3 totals 14 residues. The CDR3 loop reads CAMSDVAGSDMQYF. The CDR3 nucleotides read TGTGCCATGAGTGACGTAGCGGGATCAGATATGCAGTATTTT.